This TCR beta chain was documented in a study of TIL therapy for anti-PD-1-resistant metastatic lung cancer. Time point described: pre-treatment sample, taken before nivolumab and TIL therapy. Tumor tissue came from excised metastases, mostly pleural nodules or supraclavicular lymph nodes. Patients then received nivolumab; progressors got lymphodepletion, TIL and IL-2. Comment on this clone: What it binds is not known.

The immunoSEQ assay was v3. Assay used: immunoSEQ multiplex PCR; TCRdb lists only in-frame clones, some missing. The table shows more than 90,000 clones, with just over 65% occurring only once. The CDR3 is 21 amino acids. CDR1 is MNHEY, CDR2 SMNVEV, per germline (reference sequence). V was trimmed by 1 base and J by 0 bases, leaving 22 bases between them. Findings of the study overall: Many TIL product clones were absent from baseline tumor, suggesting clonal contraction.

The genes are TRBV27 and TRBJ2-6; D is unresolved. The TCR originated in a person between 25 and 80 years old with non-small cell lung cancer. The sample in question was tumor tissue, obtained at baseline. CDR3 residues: CASSLWALPQVDDSGANVLTF. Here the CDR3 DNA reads TGTGCCAGCAGTTTATGGGCCCTCCCCCAGGTAGACGACTCTGGGGCCAACGTCCTGACTTTC.